Sequencing of this TCR beta chain was carried out in a study of CD8 T cells in Susac syndrome. With respect to this clonotype: Its antigen is undetermined.

RNA amounts of about 0.5 to 1 ug underwent reverse transcription with random hexamers. The method of amplification for TCR beta CDR3 was immunoSEQ multiplex PCR, covering 54 Vbeta and 13 Jbeta. TCRdb passed the immunoSEQ multiplex PCR reads through MiXCR, listing each CDR3 protein once. Among roughly 200,000 distinct CDR3 sequences, 85% to 95% were seen once, and the ten largest hold 0.099%. Study results and caveats: The CD4+ T cell repertoires in Susac syndrome did not show any clonal expansion.

The authors carried out high-throughput sequencing of TCR beta. They applied it to CD8+ and CD4+ T cells obtained from blood. FACS enriched CD8+ TEMRA cells, while bulk CD8+ and CD4+ were negatively isolated. Germline loops: CDR1 DFQATT, CDR2 SNEGSKA (reference sequence). The CDR3 is 14 residues long. V was clipped by 4 bases and J by 3 bases, with 14 bases between them. Material for sequencing was CD4+ T cells from PBMCs. The chain couples TRBV20-1 to TRBJ2-3, with D perhaps matching TRBD1 (5 bases). The receptor was derived from a human donor with Susac syndrome. CDR3 protein: CSATRVGATDTQYF. The CDR3 bases are TGCAGTGCTACCCGCGTAGGGGCAACAGATACGCAGTATTTT.